What follows are 3 T cell receptor beta chains derived from one specimen sequenced in a study of graft-versus-host responses after intestinal transplantation (TCRdb year 2021). These receptors' targets are unknown. The method was the immunoSEQ multiplex PCR assay. Imported from immuneACCESS, the table was reduced by TCRdb to in-frame sequences with V and J called. These copies leave out some clones; in studies compared against another copy, an unresolved V gene accounts for under half, and the cause of the remainder is not known. This sample lists some 80,000 clones; about 91% were detected once. Less than 8.5% of the sample is taken by the ten largest. The time point label, read with the paper, signifies: cells obtained before transplantation from donor or recipient. The sequencing here drew on unstimulated CD8+ T cells sorted from spleen or lymph node cells, taken before transplant. The source of these receptors is a human donor who was the organ donor for an intestinal transplant.

The rearrangement links TRBV5-1 to TRBJ1-2; tentative D call: TRBD1 (6 bases). V lost 2 bases and J lost 0, with 8 bases in between. CDR1 and CDR2 (germline): SGHRS, YFSETQ. CDR3 length equals 14 residues. CDR3 in amino acids: CASSFRGPNYGYTF. The CDR3 nucleotides are TGCGCCAGCAGCTTCAGGGGCCCTAACTATGGCTACACCTTC.

The CDR3 DNA reads as TGTGCCAGCAGTGAACTCCTCTACGAGCAGTACTTC. Translated: CASSELLYEQYF. The J gene is TRBJ2-7, the V gene TRBV6-5, with unresolved D. Trimming removed 5 bases at V and 3 bases at J, with 8 bases between. CDR3 length equals 12 residues. Germline V gene data show CDR1 as MNHEY and CDR2 as SVGAGI.

The chain combines TRBV7-9 with TRBJ2-7; D perhaps matches TRBD1 (6 bases). Germline-derived CDR1 and CDR2 are SEHNR and FQNEAQ (reference sequence). The germline V and J ends were trimmed by 5 bases and 3 bases, with 17 bases remaining between them. This CDR3 contains 15 residues. CDR3 region: CASSASLGTRYEQYF. CDR3 DNA: TGTGCCAGCAGCGCCTCTCTCGGGACACGCTACGAGCAGTACTTC. The variable domain in full, with the rest retrieved from reference TRBV7-9 and TRBJ2-7, is DTGVSQNPRHKITKRGQNVTFRCDPISEHNRLYWYRQTLGQGPEFLTYFQNEAQLEKSRLLSDRFSAERPKGSFSTLEIQRTEQGDSAMYLCASSASLGTRYEQYFGPGTRLTVT.